This T cell receptor (beta chain) derives from a study of blood T cell repertoires in COVID-19. CDR3 length equals 15 residues. The V and J ends lost 4 bases and 0 bases respectively, with 10 bases between them. Germline V gives CDR1 KGHSH, CDR2 LQKENI. Per the study methods: How many nucleated cells were present was estimated from reference gene primer amplification. Assay used: immunoSEQ multiplex PCR; TCRdb lists only in-frame clones, some missing. V, J and clone size were drawn from that table, and D and trimming were deduced from the DNA. The sample shows roughly 230,000 clones, around 90% of them seen only once.

V is TRBV18 and J is TRBJ1-3; D is uncertain. The sequenced sample was peripheral blood. The receptor was derived from a woman in her fifties or sixties with COVID-19, enrolled during active disease. CDR3: CASSQQTSSGNTIYF. DNA of the CDR3: TGTGCCAGCTCACAACAGACTAGCTCTGGAAACACCATATATTTT.